Listed below are T cell receptor beta chains from one sample, sequenced in a study of blood T cell repertoires in COVID-19. Clones were read by immunoSEQ multiplex PCR, and TCRdb kept only the in-frame ones, dropping some. The sample includes roughly 340,000 clones, more than 75% of them seen just once. The sequencing input was peripheral blood. These receptors were collected from a young woman who had recovered from COVID-19. Both conserved end residues are part of each CDR3. The order of the fields is D gene, V gene, CDR3 protein. The D gene is left open where the match is weak.

d_gene: TRBD2; v_gene: TRBV5-1; CDR3aa: CASSLSPISGRATDTQYF
d_gene: .; v_gene: TRBV19; CDR3aa: CASSTRGKSTIYF
d_gene: .; v_gene: TRBV27; CDR3aa: CASSRPGLDEQFF
d_gene: .; v_gene: TRBV18; CDR3aa: CASSPFAGYGQYF
d_gene: TRBD1; v_gene: TRBV7-6; CDR3aa: CASRSQGAGNTDTQYF
d_gene: .; v_gene: TRBV9; CDR3aa: CASSARGPIYF
d_gene: .; v_gene: TRBV24-1; CDR3aa: CATSDGWGGFYGYTF
d_gene: .; v_gene: TRBV10-2; CDR3aa: CASSDSRQAPLHF
d_gene: TRBD2; v_gene: TRBV12-3/TRBV12-4; CDR3aa: CASSLRLANEQFF
d_gene: .; v_gene: TRBV7-2; CDR3aa: CASSSKGQDNQPQHF
d_gene: .; v_gene: TRBV10-1; CDR3aa: CASSEWSGSPLHF
d_gene: .; v_gene: TRBV18; CDR3aa: CASSPPGHPLGVNTEAFF
d_gene: .; v_gene: TRBV7-9; CDR3aa: CASSHRVANEKLFF
d_gene: .; v_gene: TRBV28; CDR3aa: CASSLPRKSGYTF
d_gene: TRBD1; v_gene: TRBV24-1; CDR3aa: CATSDGDRGQLNQPQHF
d_gene: TRBD1; v_gene: TRBV10-3; CDR3aa: CAISESTGVRVNTEAFF
d_gene: .; v_gene: TRBV5-4; CDR3aa: CASSSGRANTEAFF
d_gene: TRBD1; v_gene: TRBV5-1; CDR3aa: CASSFGTGDQETQYF
d_gene: .; v_gene: TRBV11-2; CDR3aa: CASSFLARHRMKETQYF
d_gene: TRBD1; v_gene: TRBV29-1; CDR3aa: CSVQATGTNEKLFF
d_gene: .; v_gene: TRBV7-9; CDR3aa: CASGTPNTEAFF
d_gene: TRBD2; v_gene: TRBV5-4; CDR3aa: CASSLAGGNTGELFF
d_gene: TRBD1; v_gene: TRBV7-9; CDR3aa: CASSLDRAAAYF
d_gene: .; v_gene: TRBV30; CDR3aa: CAWTNMNTEAFF
d_gene: .; v_gene: TRBV29-1; CDR3aa: CSVGAGSHTGELFF
d_gene: .; v_gene: TRBV7-9; CDR3aa: CASSLGGQALTYGYTF
d_gene: TRBD2; v_gene: TRBV11-3; CDR3aa: CASSSPTSGSSGYNEQFF
d_gene: .; v_gene: TRBV24-1; CDR3aa: CATSAGDTQYF
d_gene: .; v_gene: TRBV5-6; CDR3aa: CASSPPTFNRQGIYGYTF
d_gene: TRBD2; v_gene: TRBV7-9; CDR3aa: CASSYSGSENIQYF
d_gene: TRBD2; v_gene: TRBV9; CDR3aa: CASSRIAGGPGTGELFF
d_gene: .; v_gene: TRBV11-2; CDR3aa: CASSLSNGGTGELFF
d_gene: .; v_gene: TRBV5-4; CDR3aa: CASSLAGNMNTEAFF
d_gene: .; v_gene: TRBV6-4; CDR3aa: CASSETGNTEAFF
d_gene: TRBD2; v_gene: TRBV4-1; CDR3aa: CASSQVFSGRWNIQYF
d_gene: TRBD2; v_gene: TRBV7-7; CDR3aa: CASSLGAGDTETQYF
d_gene: TRBD2; v_gene: TRBV6-2/TRBV6-3; CDR3aa: CASSSPSGRALRDTQYF
d_gene: TRBD1; v_gene: TRBV5-4; CDR3aa: CASSFRGGRKYEQFF
d_gene: TRBD2; v_gene: TRBV4-3; CDR3aa: CASSQGRAGVVDTQYF
d_gene: .; v_gene: TRBV7-2; CDR3aa: CASSARSGGRAQYF
d_gene: TRBD1; v_gene: TRBV7-9; CDR3aa: CASSPVQGPLYYGYTF
d_gene: .; v_gene: TRBV5-1; CDR3aa: CASSVTVQETQYF
d_gene: TRBD1; v_gene: TRBV2; CDR3aa: CASSSRTGPQRYNEQFF
d_gene: TRBD1; v_gene: TRBV3-1/TRBV3-2; CDR3aa: CASSQRTGGPQPQHF
d_gene: .; v_gene: TRBV19; CDR3aa: CASSIVTGNQPQHF
d_gene: TRBD2; v_gene: TRBV19; CDR3aa: CASNPGLAGGWNTGELFF
d_gene: TRBD2; v_gene: TRBV19; CDR3aa: CASSQTSGKYTQYF
d_gene: .; v_gene: TRBV13; CDR3aa: CASSLVSYNEQFF